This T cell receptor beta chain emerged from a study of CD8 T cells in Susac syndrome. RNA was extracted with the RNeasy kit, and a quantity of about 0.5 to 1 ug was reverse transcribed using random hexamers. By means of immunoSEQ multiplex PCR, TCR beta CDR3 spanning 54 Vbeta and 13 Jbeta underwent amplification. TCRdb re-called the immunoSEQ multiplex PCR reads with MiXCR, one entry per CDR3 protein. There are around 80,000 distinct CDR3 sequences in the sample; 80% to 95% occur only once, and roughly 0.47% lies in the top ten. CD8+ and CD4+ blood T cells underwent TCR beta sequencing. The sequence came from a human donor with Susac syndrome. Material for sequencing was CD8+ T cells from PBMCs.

CDR3 in amino acids: CASSVGISQPQHF. Written as DNA, the CDR3 is TGTGCCAGTAGTGTAGGGATTTCACAGCCCCAGCATTTT. V is TRBV19 and J is TRBJ1-5; D gene uncertain. Trimming shortened V by 5 bases and J by 7 bases, and 12 bases separated the two germline ends. The CDR3 contains 13 residues. Looked up from germline, CDR1 is LNHDA and CDR2 is SQIVND (reference sequence).